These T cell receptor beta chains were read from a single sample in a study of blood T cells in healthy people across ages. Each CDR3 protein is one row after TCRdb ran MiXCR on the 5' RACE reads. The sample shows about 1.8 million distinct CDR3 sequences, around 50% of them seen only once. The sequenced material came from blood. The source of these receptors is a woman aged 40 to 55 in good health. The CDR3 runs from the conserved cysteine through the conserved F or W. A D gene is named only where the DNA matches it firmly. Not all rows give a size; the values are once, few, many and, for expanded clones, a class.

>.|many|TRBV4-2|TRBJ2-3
CASSQDRTDTQYF
TGCGCCAGCAGCCAAGATAGGACAGATACGCAGTATTTT
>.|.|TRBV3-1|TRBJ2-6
CASSQGMTGANVLTF
TGTGCCAGCAGCCAGGGGATGACTGGGGCCAACGTCCTGACTTTC
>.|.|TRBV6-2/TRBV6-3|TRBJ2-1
CASSSVGLQQFF
TGTGCCAGCAGTTCGGTTGGACTCCAGCAGTTCTTC
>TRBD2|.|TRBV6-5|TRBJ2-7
CASSYAGGIDYEQYF
TGTGCCAGCAGTTACGCCGGGGGGATCGACTACGAGCAGTACTTC
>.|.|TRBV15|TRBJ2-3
CATSRTDGVTDTQYF
TGTGCCACCAGCAGGACGGACGGGGTTACAGATACGCAGTATTTT
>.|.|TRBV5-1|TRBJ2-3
CASIRDSSTDTQYF
TGCGCCAGCATCCGGGATTCTAGCACAGATACGCAGTATTTT
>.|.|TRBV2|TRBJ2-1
CASNLGYNEQFF
TGTGCCAGCAATTTGGGCTACAATGAGCAGTTCTTC
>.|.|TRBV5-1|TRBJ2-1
CASGLLERSNEQFF
TGCGCCAGCGGCCTATTAGAACGGTCCAATGAGCAGTTCTTC
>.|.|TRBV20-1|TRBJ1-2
CSARAQPQGYTF
TGCAGTGCTAGAGCGCAGCCTCAAGGCTACACCTTC
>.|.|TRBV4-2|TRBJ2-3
CASSPPQLTDTQYF
TGTGCCAGCAGCCCACCCCAGCTCACAGATACGCAGTATTTT
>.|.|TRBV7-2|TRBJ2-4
CASSLTQSSIQYF
TGTGCCAGCAGCTTAACGCAGTCATCCATTCAGTACTTC
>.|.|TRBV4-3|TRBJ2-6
CASSQEAGPGANVLTF
TGCGCCAGCAGCCAAGAGGCGGGGCCTGGGGCCAACGTCCTGACTTTC
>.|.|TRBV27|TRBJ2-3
CASSFNVGWLTDTQYF
TGTGCCAGCAGTTTTAATGTAGGCTGGCTGACAGATACGCAGTATTTT
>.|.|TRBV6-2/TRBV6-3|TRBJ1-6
CASRPFNRLPQDSPLHF
TGTGCCAGCAGACCATTCAACCGACTACCTCAGGATTCACCCCTCCACTTT
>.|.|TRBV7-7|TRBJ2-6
CASSLAPHRAGANVLTF
TGTGCTAGCAGCTTAGCCCCCCACAGGGCTGGGGCCAACGTCCTGACTTTC
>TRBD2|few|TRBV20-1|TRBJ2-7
CSASPPLAGGSYEQYF
TGCAGTGCTAGTCCCCCACTAGCGGGGGGGTCCTACGAGCAGTACTTC